This T cell receptor (beta chain) is drawn from a study of OX40 agonist ivuxolimab in advanced cancers. Study-level information: Those enrolled were around 87% male, with a mean age of roughly 62 years and ages from roughly 20 to 85.

Some clones are missing from TCRdb's copy, which holds only in-frame ones; the method was immunoSEQ multiplex PCR. The table includes about 34,000 clones, roughly 80% detected once. Per the germline V gene, CDR1 is MNHNS and CDR2 is SASEGT. This CDR3 comprises 14 residues. V shed 6 bases, J shed 4 bases, and the junction held 6 bases outside the gene matches. This clone has only one observation. The antigen is unknown. Regarding the study as a whole: No determination was made of the antigen specificity of the expanded peripheral T cells.

J is TRBJ1-2 and V is TRBV6-1, with 9 bases that match TRBD1. The clonotype comes from an adult with an advanced solid tumor such as melanoma, head and neck, liver or kidney cancer. The source material was CD4+ or CD8+ T cells sorted from blood, sampled in a trial of the OX40 agonist ivuxolimab. The CDR3 DNA follows: TGTGCCAGCAGCGGACAGGGGCTCACCTATGGCTACACCTTC. Protein: CASSGQGLTYGYTF.